This entry describes one T cell receptor (beta chain). Its specificity is not known. Template for every sorted-subset replicate PCR totaled around 200 ng DNA, some 30,000 T cell genomes. Data came from immunoSEQ multiplex PCR; TCRdb stores just in-frame clones and leaves some out. Found here are about 1.5 million clones, about 98% of them singletons; the top ten hold less than 0.55%. Germline CDR1 is SEHNR and CDR2 is FQNEAQ (reference sequence). This CDR3 has 16 amino acids. Trimming removed 1 base from V and 7 bases from J; junction bases left unmatched: 10. This sample was included in a study of shared clonotypes between healthy human individuals. Whole-study results and caveats: Naive subsets typically showed greater estimated richness than memory subsets. Shared across a few donors were roughly 5.3% of the naive CD4 clonotypes. All-four-donor shared clonotypes had higher generation probabilities than non-shared clonotypes did.

The sequencing sample was made of naive CD4+ T cells sorted from blood. Indicated subset: CD45RA+ positively selected. This receptor was identified in a man aged 25 to 45 in good health. The chain links TRBV7-9 to TRBJ2-1; 7 positions match TRBD1. The CDR3 region has the DNA TGTGCCAGCAGCTTAGGCCGGGACAGAGAGGGGAATGAGCAGTTCTTC. This encodes CASSLGRDREGNEQFF.